This TCR beta chain was observed in a study of blood T cells in healthy people across ages. Alongside a J-beta primer mix, a sample-barcoded 5' primer served in a second PCR lasting about 6 to 12 cycles. Each CDR3 protein gets one entry after TCRdb re-called the 5' RACE reads with MiXCR. The data hold hundreds of thousands of distinct CDR3 sequences, with roughly three fifths observed a single time. The CDR3 contains 11 residues. V was cut by 6 bases and J by 7 bases, with 10 bases left in between. Germline CDR1 and CDR2: DFQATT and SNEGSKA (reference sequence). Sequenced sample: blood. The chain recombines TRBV20-1 with TRBJ2-1; tentatively, D is TRBD1 (6 bases). The TCR sequence derives from a man in his forties in good health. The CDR3 loop reads CSADTGNEQFF. The CDR3, as DNA: TGCAGTGCGGACACAGGGAATGAGCAGTTCTTC.